What follows are 22 T cell receptor beta chains derived from one specimen sequenced in a study of cytomegalovirus exposure and HLA in healthy donors. Use of 60 Vbeta and 13 Jbeta primers characterized the PCR. Only in-frame clones appear in the TCRdb table, and some are missing; sequencing was by immunoSEQ multiplex PCR. The sample shows around 150,000 clones, roughly three quarters of them seen only once. The sample consisted of PBMCs. The receptors were sampled from a man between 18 and 35 years old in good health and CMV-seropositive.

The chain couples TRBV7-9 to TRBJ1-3; the D gene is possibly TRBD1 (6 bases). Germline CDR1 and CDR2: SEHNR and FQNEAQ (reference sequence). CDR3 length: 14 residues. Trimming took off 2 bases at V and 3 bases at J, with 8 bases between the two ends. Here the CDR3 DNA reads TGTGCCAGCAGCTTAAACAGGGATGGAAACACCATATATTTT. This codes for CASSLNRDGNTIYF.

This clone has a handful of counts. This chain joins TRBV4-2 and TRBJ2-2; possible D gene TRBD1, 5 bases. V was cut by 4 bases and J by 0 bases, with 6 bases left in between. CDR1 and CDR2 from the germline V gene are LGHNA and YNFKEQ. There are 14 residues in the CDR3. The CDR3 sequence is CASSPDTNTGELFF. CDR3 bases: TGTGCCAGCAGCCCGGACACGAACACCGGGGAGCTGTTTTTT.

The rearrangement uses TRBV14 and TRBJ2-1, with TRBD2 matching 7 bases. CDR1 SGHDN and CDR2 FVKESK come from the germline V gene. V shed 4 bases, J shed 0 bases, and the junction held 12 bases outside the gene matches. The CDR3 length is 18 residues. The CDR3 region is CASSPSGLLFRSYNEQFF. The CDR3 region has the DNA TGTGCCAGCAGCCCATCGGGACTACTATTTCGCTCCTACAATGAGCAGTTCTTC.

The chain has TRBV6-1 and TRBJ1-6; tentative D call: TRBD1 (6 bases). Germline-derived CDR1 and CDR2 are MNHNS and SASEGT. Deletions cut 6 bases from V and 13 bases from J, with 10 bases between. The CDR3 sequence is 11 residues long. The CDR3, as DNA: TGTGCCAGCAGACCACAGGGTCCCCTCCACTTT. Translation: CASRPQGPLHF.

V usage is TRBV12-5 and J usage is TRBJ2-7, with 10 bases lining up with TRBD1. Trimming at V came to 5 bases and at J to 5 bases, leaving 9 bases not matched to a gene. This CDR3 region has 15 residues. Germline CDR1 reads LGHNT; CDR2 reads FRNRAP. CDR3 amino acids: CASGPSGTGAHEQYV. The CDR3 DNA sequence: TGTGCTAGTGGTCCGTCCGGGACAGGGGCCCACGAGCAGTACGTC.

The V gene is TRBV7-2, the J gene TRBJ1-3, with D tentatively TRBD1 (6 bases). CDR3 size: 17 residues. Germline-derived CDR1 and CDR2 are SGHTA and FQGNSA. V lost 4 bases and J lost 2, with 18 bases in between. The CDR3 loop is CASSSSMGGAAGNTIYF. As DNA, the CDR3 is TGTGCCAGCAGCTCATCGATGGGGGGGGCTGCTGGAAACACCATATATTTT.

This chain links TRBV9 with TRBJ2-5; possibly TRBD2 for D (6 bases). The V gene lost 0 bases and the J gene lost 3 bases, with 9 bases spanning the gap. The germline V gene has CDR1 SGDLS and CDR2 YYNGEE. The CDR3 loop spans 14 amino acids. CDR3 sequence reads: CASSVGLVKETQYF. The CDR3 nucleotides are TGTGCCAGCAGCGTAGGACTAGTCAAAGAGACCCAGTACTTC.

The chain recombines TRBV28 with TRBJ1-2, with no clear D. CDR3 length: 13 amino acids. Germline V gene lookup returns CDR1 MDHEN and CDR2 SYDVKM. V gave up 7 bases and J gave up 4 bases, with 13 bases separating them. The CDR3 protein is CASTYENGYGYTF. The DNA of the CDR3 is TGTGCCAGCACCTACGAGAACGGCTATGGCTACACCTTC.

With respect to this clone: At the DNA level, this CDR3 is encoded by other sequences in the same sample as well. The chain recombines TRBV9 with TRBJ2-5, with D perhaps TRBD2 (5 bases). The germline V and J ends were trimmed by 0 bases and 2 bases, with 8 bases remaining between them. This CDR3 contains 14 residues. Per the germline V gene, CDR1 is SGDLS and CDR2 is YYNGEE. The CDR3 DNA reads as TGTGCCAGCAGCGTAGATCAGCGGCAAGAGACCCAGTACTTC. Translating gives CASSVDQRQETQYF.

The chain uses TRBV25-1 and TRBJ2-1; 12 bases match TRBD2. This CDR3 is built from 17 residues. V shed 2 bases and J 5 bases; nucleotides not matched to a gene: 7. The germline V gene encodes CDR1 MGHDK and CDR2 SYGVNS. The CDR3 is CASSEERSSGGDNEQFF. CDR3 sequence (DNA): TGTGCCAGCAGTGAAGAGCGTTCTAGCGGGGGGGACAATGAGCAGTTCTTC.

V usage is TRBV5-1 and J usage is TRBJ1-3; D gene uncertain. V shed 0 bases and J shed 2 bases, with 6 bases lying between them. The CDR3 sequence is 14 residues long. Germline V lookup: CDR1 SGHRS, CDR2 YFSETQ. As DNA, the CDR3 is TGCGCCAGCAGCTTGGGGAGAACTGGAAACACCATATATTTT. Residues: CASSLGRTGNTIYF.

This chain links TRBV9 with TRBJ2-5, with TRBD2 matching over 8 bases. The germline V gene has CDR1 SGDLS and CDR2 YYNGEE. After removal of 4 bases from V and 2 bases from J, the junction contained 7 bases not matched to a gene. The CDR3 is made up of 15 amino acids. CDR3 DNA: TGTGCCAGCAGCATTCCCAGCGGGGGACAAGAGACCCAGTACTTC. Its protein is CASSIPSGGQETQYF.

The chain has TRBV2 and TRBJ2-4, with unresolved D. Trimming left V 2 bases short and J 1 base short, with 9 bases between. This CDR3 spans 15 amino acids. Germline CDR1 reads SNHLY; CDR2 reads FYNNEI. The CDR3 coding sequence is TGTGCCAGCAGTGAACGAGGAGAGGCCAAAAACATTCAGTACTTC. Translated, it gives CASSERGEAKNIQYF.

This clone occurred a few times. CDR3 DNA sequence: TGTGCCAGCAGCTTGGGTGTACAGAACACTGAAGCTTTCTTT. As protein: CASSLGVQNTEAFF. The chain carries TRBV5-6 and TRBJ1-1; no reliable D call. CDR1 SGHDT and CDR2 YYEEEE come from the germline V gene. This CDR3 comprises 14 residues. V was cut by 0 bases and J by 1 base, with 7 bases left in between.

The rearrangement joins TRBV28 to TRBJ2-3; 8 positions agree with TRBD1. In germline, CDR1 is MDHEN, CDR2 SYDVKM. After removal of 6 bases from V and 3 bases from J, the junction contained 8 bases not matched to a gene. The CDR3 length is 15 residues. CDR3 sequence: CASSLRTGITDTQYF. CDR3 DNA: TGTGCCAGCAGCCTAAGGACAGGGATTACAGATACGCAGTATTTT.

The chain recombines TRBV2 with TRBJ1-1, with a tentative D call TRBD1 (5 bases). The CDR3 is 17 residues long. CDR1 and CDR2 (germline): SNHLY, FYNNEI. V dropped 2 bases and J dropped 0 bases, with 16 bases sitting between them. CDR3 coding DNA: TGTGCCAGCAGTGAACTGGTGGGGGGACGCATGAACACTGAAGCTTTCTTT. The encoded protein is CASSELVGGRMNTEAFF.

V gene TRBV7-9 combines with J gene TRBJ1-2, with D maybe TRBD1 (6 bases). CDR3 length equals 15 residues. Germline loops: CDR1 SEHNR, CDR2 FQNEAQ (reference sequence). V was shortened by 0 bases and J by 10 bases, with 18 bases between the two germline ends. This CDR3 reads CASSLARGGTLPYTF. The CDR3 DNA reads TGTGCCAGCAGCTTAGCAAGGGGGGGGACACTCCCCTACACCTTC.

This clone was seen once. The chain links TRBV11-2 to TRBJ2-3; TRBD2 aligns across 9 bases. CDR3 size: 16 residues. Germline trimming cut 0 bases from V and 2 bases from J; bases unmatched to any gene: 3. Looked up from germline, CDR1 is SGHAT and CDR2 is FQNNGV. The CDR3 DNA follows: TGTGCCAGCAGCTTAGACAGCGGGGGGTCCACAGATACGCAGTATTTT. Translation: CASSLDSGGSTDTQYF.

This clone has just a few counts. The chain recombines TRBV6-5 with TRBJ1-1; no firm D call. Germline V gives CDR1 MNHEY, CDR2 SVGAGI. Trimming took off 5 bases at V and 1 base at J, with 8 bases between the two ends. The CDR3 consists of 13 residues. Written as DNA, the CDR3 is TGTGCCAGCAGTCCAGGCCCGAACACTGAAGCTTTCTTT. This translates into CASSPGPNTEAFF.

V usage is TRBV7-8 and J usage is TRBJ2-5; 12 nucleotides line up with TRBD2. V gave up 5 bases and J gave up 4 bases; unmatched junction bases: 8. The CDR3 sequence is 16 residues long. The germline gives CDR1 SGHVS, CDR2 FQNEAQ. CDR3 loop: CASSVRLAGDRETQYF. The CDR3 region has the DNA TGTGCCAGCAGCGTGCGACTAGCGGGAGATCGAGAGACCCAGTACTTC.

The chain uses TRBV18 and TRBJ2-2, with a possible D match to TRBD1 (5 bases). Germline CDR1 KGHSH, CDR2 LQKENI. The CDR3 totals 14 residues. V dropped 6 bases and J dropped 1 base, with 9 bases sitting between them. The CDR3 DNA follows: TGTGCCAGCTCGCCGCAGGGGAACACCGGGGAGCTGTTTTTT. It specifies CASSPQGNTGELFF.

Here the CDR3 DNA reads TGCGCCAGCAGCCGATGGACTAGCGGGAGCAATGAGCAGTTCTTC. Its translation: CASSRWTSGSNEQFF. This chain links TRBV4-1 with TRBJ2-1, with TRBD2 identical over 13 bases. CDR3 length: 15 amino acids. The V segment lost 4 bases and the J segment 6 bases; nucleotides outside the gene matches: 3. From germline, CDR1 is MGHRA and CDR2 YSYEKL.